The 27 T cell receptor beta chains listed next were all sequenced from one sample in a study of T cells in Graves' hyperthyroidism and ophthalmopathy. Amplification of TCR beta CDR3 regions was performed using RNA transcripts as template. The HTBI primer set served for first-round RT-PCR of the TCR CDR3. TCRdb re-called the multiplex PCR reads with MiXCR, one entry per CDR3 protein. The repertoire holds about 700,000 distinct CDR3 sequences, with about 45% as singletons. Sequencing was done on a sample of peripheral blood or thyroid tissue (not recorded which). The receptors were sampled from an adult man with Graves' disease, either hyperthyroidism or ophthalmopathy (not recorded which).

The count of this clonotype is one. The J gene is TRBJ1-1, the V gene TRBV7-1, with TRBD1 matching 10 bases. TRBV7-1 is classed as an ORF, of uncertain function. The CDR3 sequence is 17 residues long. V was clipped by 2 bases and J by 3 bases; unmatched bases: 9. The chain's CDR3 is CASSSNRDRGWDTEAFF. The CDR3 DNA reads as TGTGCCAGCAGCTCAAATCGGGACAGGGGATGGGACACTGAAGCTTTCTTT.

V usage is TRBV5-1 and J usage is TRBJ2-7; 9 bases are shared with TRBD1. The CDR3 sequence is 14 residues long. Trimming removed 4 bases from V and 4 bases from J; junction bases left unmatched: 6. Germline loops: CDR1 SGHRS, CDR2 YFSETQ. CDR3 sequence: CASSVQGAGYEQYF. In DNA form, the CDR3 reads TGCGCCAGCAGCGTACAGGGGGCTGGGTACGAGCAGTACTTC.

J is TRBJ1-1 and V is TRBV25-1; no clear D gene. The ends were cut back, 10 bases at V and 7 bases at J, with 13 bases in the middle. CDR1 MGHDK and CDR2 SYGVNS come from the germline V gene. The CDR3 consists of 11 residues. CDR3: CATTTRGEAFF. CDR3 sequence (DNA): TGTGCCACCACGACGCGGGGTGAAGCTTTCTTT.

For this clonotype: One end of the junction varies from germline; a read error may be responsible. The chain couples TRBV7-8 to TRBJ1-6; TRBD1 matches at 7 bases. There are 17 residues in the CDR3. Germline CDR1 reads SGHVS; CDR2 reads FQNEAQ. The CDR3 loop reads CASSPYEGTVYNSPLHF. The CDR3 DNA reads TGCGCCAGCAGCCCTTATGAAGGGACAGTATATAATTCACCCCTCCACTTT.

This clonotype occurred many times. The chain joins TRBV7-9 to TRBJ1-6, with TRBD1 matching 9 bases. After removal of 2 bases from V and 9 bases from J, the junction contained 2 bases not matched to a gene. The CDR3 length is 14 residues. Germline V gives CDR1 SEHNR, CDR2 FQNEAQ (reference sequence). The CDR3 nucleotides are TGTGCCAGCAGCTTATCGACAGGGGGTTCACCCCTCCACTTT. Protein product: CASSLSTGGSPLHF.

The chain carries TRBV7-3 and TRBJ2-7, with 12 bases fitting TRBD2. Per the germline V gene, CDR1 is SGHTA and CDR2 is FQGTGA. The CDR3 is 17 amino acids. V dropped 5 bases and J dropped 4; count of bases not matched to a gene: 12. The CDR3 sequence: CASSIGLLAGGLYEQYF. The CDR3 DNA is TGTGCCAGCAGCATTGGTCTACTAGCGGGGGGACTTTACGAGCAGTACTTC.

The CDR3 sequence is CASSLGGQINTEAFF. CDR3 DNA: TGTGCCAGCAGCTTAGGCGGACAAATAAACACTGAAGCTTTCTTT. The chain combines TRBV7-7 with TRBJ1-1, with D possibly TRBD1 on 5 matching bases. The germline CDR1 and CDR2 sequences are SSHAT and FNYEAQ (reference sequence). V was shortened by 1 base and J by 2 bases, with 11 bases between the two germline ends. This CDR3 has 15 residues. Together with reference TRBV7-7 and TRBJ1-1, the CDR3 gives the full variable domain: GAGVSQSPRYKVTKRGQDVTLRCDPISSHATLYWYQQALGQGPEFLTYFNYEAQPDKSGLPSDRFSAERPEGSISTLTIQRTEQRDSAMYRCASSLGGQINTEAFFGQGTRLTVV.

The rearrangement uses TRBV29-1 and TRBJ2-5; unclear D gene. Trimming took off 1 base at V and 5 bases at J, with 8 bases between the two ends. CDR1 SQVTM and CDR2 ANQGSEA come from the germline V gene. The CDR3 is made up of 12 amino acids. The CDR3 nucleotides are TGCAGCGTTGAAGGGGGTTCTGAGACCCAGTACTTC. It codes for CSVEGGSETQYF.

Concerning this clonotype itself: This clone may be a read error of a much larger clone one base away. The rearrangement uses TRBV2 and TRBJ1-2; D possibly corresponds to TRBD1 (5 bases). Germline CDR1 reads SNHLY; CDR2 reads FYNNEI. The CDR3 has 13 residues. The CDR3 here is CASRATESYDYTF. CDR3 nucleotides: TGTGCCAGCAGGGCGACAGAAAGCTATGACTACACCTTC.

The chain combines TRBV9 with TRBJ1-4; D might be TRBD1 (6 bases). Germline CDR1 SGDLS, CDR2 YYNGEE. V dropped 0 bases and J dropped 5 bases, with 11 bases sitting between them. The CDR3 length is 15 residues. CDR3 amino acids: CASSVVSRGNEKLFF. CDR3 bases: TGTGCCAGCAGCGTAGTATCCAGGGGCAATGAAAAACTGTTTTTT.

This clonotype was recorded many times. This sequence joins TRBV7-8 and TRBJ1-2; no clear D. CDR1 is SGHVS and CDR2 is FQNEAQ in the germline V gene. Trimming shortened V by 7 bases and J by 8 bases, and 17 bases separated the two germline ends. This CDR3 has 13 amino acids. CDR3 sequence reads: CASTTGRARGYTF. The CDR3 nucleotides are TGTGCCAGCACCACTGGGAGGGCGAGAGGCTACACCTTC.

This clonotype was counted ten times or more. The chain carries TRBV2 and TRBJ1-2; D gene uncertain. CDR3 length: 13 amino acids. Per germline, CDR1 SNHLY and CDR2 FYNNEI. V lost 6 bases and J 0 bases, leaving 8 bases between the germline ends. The DNA of the CDR3 is TGTGCCAGCAGCTGGACGACTAACTATGGCTACACCTTC. Its translation: CASSWTTNYGYTF.

For this clonotype: One junction end does not reproduce the germline sequence, and a read error may be involved. V gene TRBV29-1 combines with J gene TRBJ1-1; D might be TRBD1 (5 bases). Looked up from germline, CDR1 is SQVTM and CDR2 is ANQGSEA. This CDR3 region has 15 residues. This chain's CDR3 is CGVKKSGDSGPEAFF. In nucleotides, the CDR3 is TGCGGCGTTAAAAAAAGTGGGGACTCGGGCCCTGAAGCTTTCTTT.

This sequence joins TRBV16 and TRBJ2-5; 7 nucleotides match TRBD1. The J segment lost 3 bases and the V segment lost 2 bases, leaving 3 bases of the junction unmatched. The CDR3 totals 14 residues. Germline loops: CDR1 KGHSY, CDR2 FQNENV. DNA of the CDR3: TGTGCCAGCAGCCAAAGACAGGGCGAAGAGACCCAGTACTTC. Translating gives CASSQRQGEETQYF. Full variable domain (remainder filled in from reference TRBV16 and TRBJ2-5): GEEVAQTPKHLVRGEGQKAKLYCAPIKGHSYVFWYQQVLKNEFKFLISFQNENVFDETGMPKERFSAKCLPNSPCSLEIQATKLEDSAVYFCASSQRQGEETQYFGPGTRLLVL.

This chain connects TRBV3-1 to TRBJ1-3; D unclear. Germline lookup yields CDR1 LGHDT and CDR2 YNNKEL (reference sequence). The V and J ends lost 7 bases and 8 bases respectively, with 6 bases between them. CDR3 size: 10 residues. The CDR3 region is CASIGYTIYF. CDR3 in DNA: TGTGCCAGCATCGGGTACACCATATATTTT.

V is TRBV29-1 and J is TRBJ2-5, with 7 bases matching TRBD1. Germline loops: CDR1 SQVTM, CDR2 ANQGSEA. The V gene end was trimmed by 3 bases and the J gene end by 5 bases; junction bases not matched to a gene: 15. CDR3 length equals 16 residues. The CDR3 is CSVEISWTGGGETQYF. The CDR3 coding sequence is TGCAGCGTTGAGATAAGCTGGACAGGTGGGGGCGAGACCCAGTACTTC.

There are many counts of this clonotype. The chain joins TRBV19 to TRBJ2-6; the D is unclear. The CDR3 totals 13 residues. Germline V gives CDR1 LNHDA, CDR2 SQIVND (reference sequence). The V gene lost 6 bases and the J gene lost 2 bases, with 5 bases spanning the gap. The CDR3 loop is CASRETGANVLTF. In DNA form, the CDR3 reads TGTGCCAGTAGAGAAACTGGGGCCAACGTCCTGACTTTC.

This clonotype was seen a few times. CDR3 loop: CASSIMRDNYGYTF. The CDR3 DNA sequence: TGTGCCAGTAGTATCATGAGGGATAACTATGGCTACACCTTC. This chain connects TRBV19 to TRBJ1-2; D gene unclear. The CDR3 loop spans 14 amino acids. Germline V gene sequence: CDR1 LNHDA, CDR2 SQIVND (reference sequence). V gave up 3 bases and J gave up 1 base, with 9 bases separating them.

This clonotype has only a few counts. The rearrangement uses TRBV20-1 and TRBJ1-1; TRBD1 matches 7 bases. The CDR3 extends over 14 amino acids. V trimming: 5 bases; J trimming: 0 bases; junction bases outside the gene matches: 6. Germline CDR1 is DFQATT and CDR2 is SNEGSKA (reference sequence). The CDR3 loop reads CSAYRDRMNTEAFF. CDR3 sequence (DNA): TGCAGTGCTTATCGGGACAGAATGAACACTGAAGCTTTCTTT.

The chain uses TRBV7-9 and TRBJ1-5; maybe TRBD1 (6 bases). The CDR3 spans 11 residues. The germline V gene encodes CDR1 SEHNR and CDR2 FQNEAQ (reference sequence). V lost 5 bases and J 11 bases, leaving 10 bases between the germline ends. In DNA form, the CDR3 reads TGTGCCAGCAGCCCCGGACAGACCCAGCATTTT. Translated: CASSPGQTQHF. Supplemented by reference TRBV7-9 and TRBJ1-5, the full variable domain reads DTGVSQNPRHKITKRGQNVTFRCDPISEHNRLYWYRQTLGQGPEFLTYFQNEAQLEKSRLLSDRFSAERPKGSFSTLEIQRTEQGDSAMYLCASSPGQTQHFGDGTRLSIL.

J is TRBJ2-7 and V is TRBV24-1; 10 nucleotides agree with TRBD2. The CDR3 sequence is 15 residues long. Trimming cost V 5 bases and J 7 bases; bases outside gene matches: 10. CDR1 is KGHDR, CDR2 SFDVKD, per germline. The CDR3 is CATSGLAGGLQEQYF. The CDR3 region has the DNA TGTGCCACCAGTGGGTTAGCGGGGGGCCTCCAAGAGCAGTACTTC.

The chain links TRBV20-1 to TRBJ2-7; D is unclear. Germline V CDR1 and CDR2: DFQATT, SNEGSKA (reference sequence). The CDR3 loop spans 13 amino acids. V was shortened by 3 bases and J by 5 bases, with 14 bases between the two germline ends. CDR3 in amino acids: CSASLEVGDEQYF. In DNA form, the CDR3 reads TGCAGTGCTAGTCTGGAAGTTGGGGACGAGCAGTACTTC.

The J gene is TRBJ1-4, the V gene TRBV7-9; no definite D call. The germline V gene has CDR1 SEHNR and CDR2 FQNEAQ (reference sequence). Trimming removed 7 bases from V and 3 bases from J, with 15 bases in between. There are 15 residues in the CDR3. CDR3 DNA sequence: TGTGCCAGCAACCCCGCTCGGGCGGCTAATGAAAAACTGTTTTTT. Translated: CASNPARAANEKLFF.

Regarding this clonotype: A much larger clone sits a single nucleotide away, making a read error possible. This chain uses TRBV7-6 with TRBJ1-2; D gene unclear. The V gene's germline CDR1 is SGHVS and CDR2 FNYEAQ. The CDR3 length is 13 residues. In nucleotides, the CDR3 is TGTGCCAGCAGCTTAGCGGCAGGTTATGGCTACGCCTTC. Its translation: CASSLAAGYGYAF.

A note on this clonotype: A single base separates this from a much larger clone, so it may be a read error. J is TRBJ2-2 and V is TRBV9; TRBD1 might be the D (5 bases). Between the trimmed V and J ends, which lost 1 base and 9 bases, there was a span of 7 bases. This CDR3 is built from 12 residues. Germline CDR1 SGDLS, CDR2 YYNGEE. CDR3 region: CASSVQGRELFF. CDR3 nucleotide sequence: TGTGCCAGCAGCGTACAGGGCAGGGAGCTGTTTTTT.

This sequence joins TRBV5-1 and TRBJ1-1; D not certain. This CDR3 spans 15 amino acids. The germline V gene has CDR1 SGHRS and CDR2 YFSETQ. Trimming stripped 0 bases from V and 4 bases from J, with 13 bases between. CDR3 in DNA: TGCGCCAGCAGCTTGGCCCCCCCGGTACGCACTGAAGCTTTCTTT. It specifies CASSLAPPVRTEAFF.

This clonotype was detected only a few times. The V call is TRBV13, the J call TRBJ1-5; D gene unclear. The V gene's germline CDR1 is PRHDT and CDR2 FYEKMQ (reference sequence). V lost 7 bases to trimming and J lost 0 bases, with 10 bases between them. The CDR3 length is 14 residues. CDR3 loop: CASTIQNSNQPQHF. The CDR3 DNA reads as TGTGCCAGCACAATACAGAATAGCAATCAGCCCCAGCATTTT.